The 11 T cell receptor beta chains presented below share a single source sample, sequenced in a study of regulatory T cells in long-lasting Graves disease. The time point is: persistent/refractory GD, antithyroid drugs over 5 years with positive TRAb. Construction of the TCR library relied on RNA isolated from PBMCs. Arm-PCR of CDR3 regions and iRepertoire HTBI primers were the basis on which TCR beta libraries were built. Each CDR3 protein gets one entry after TCRdb re-called the multiplex PCR reads with MiXCR. The sample has about 400,000 distinct CDR3 sequences; roughly 20% are singletons. This specimen was peripheral blood mononuclear cells (PBMCs), taken when the disease was refractory, from a patient treated with antithyroid drugs. These receptors were taken from a female donor with Graves disease.

V gene TRBV20-1 combines with J gene TRBJ1-5, with TRBD1 as a possible D gene (5 bases). The CDR3 loop spans 14 amino acids. The germline V gene encodes CDR1 DFQATT and CDR2 SNEGSKA (reference sequence). The germline V and J ends were trimmed by 6 bases and 4 bases, with 16 bases remaining between them. DNA for the CDR3: TGCAGTGCCGAGGGCAGGGTTCGGAATCAGCCCCAGCATTTT. Its protein product is CSAEGRVRNQPQHF.

This clonotype was recorded at least ten times. This chain uses TRBV7-2 with TRBJ2-7; no clear D gene. V was shortened by 5 bases and J by 3 bases, with 17 bases between the two germline ends. The CDR3 totals 15 residues. Germline values: CDR1 SGHTA, CDR2 FQGNSA. The CDR3, as DNA: TGTGCCAGCAGCGTATCGGGTACCTTTATCTACGAGCAGTACTTC. This translates into CASSVSGTFIYEQYF.

The rearrangement links TRBV28 to TRBJ2-5; D perhaps matches TRBD1 (6 bases). Deletions cut 2 bases from V and 10 bases from J, with 17 bases between. The CDR3 sequence is 14 residues long. Germline assignment: CDR1 MDHEN and CDR2 SYDVKM. As DNA, the CDR3 is TGTGCCAGCAGTTTAGGGGGCTTCAAGGCAAACCAGTACTTC. This codes for CASSLGGFKANQYF.

This chain joins TRBV6-2 or TRBV6-3 and TRBJ2-1; D remains ambiguous. V lost 2 bases and J 3 bases, leaving 8 bases between the germline ends. CDR1 is MNHEY, CDR2 SVGEGT, per germline. This CDR3 comprises 14 residues. CDR3 DNA sequence: TGTGCCAGCAGTTACGGAGCGTACTACAATGAGCAGTTCTTC. It codes for CASSYGAYYNEQFF.

V and J are TRBV7-8 and TRBJ2-7; 11 bases align to TRBD1. V was clipped by 3 bases and J by 3 bases; unmatched bases: 10. Germline CDR1 and CDR2: SGHVS and FQNEAQ. The CDR3 runs to 17 residues. This CDR3 reads CASSFGFGQGAFYEQYF. CDR3 bases: TGTGCCAGCAGCTTCGGCTTCGGACAGGGGGCTTTCTACGAGCAGTACTTC.

This clonotype was seen ten or more times. The chain is built from TRBV28 and TRBJ2-2; weak D call: TRBD1 (6 bases). This CDR3 comprises 18 residues. CDR1 is MDHEN and CDR2 is SYDVKM in the germline V gene. Trimming took 5 bases from V and 0 from J, leaving 19 bases between them. The CDR3 loop reads CASSKLPGDRTNTGELFF. CDR3 nucleotide sequence: TGTGCCAGCAGTAAGCTACCCGGAGACAGGACGAACACCGGGGAGCTGTTTTTT.

This sequence joins TRBV27 and TRBJ2-1; D might be TRBD1 (6 bases). Germline V gives CDR1 MNHEY, CDR2 SMNVEV (reference sequence). This CDR3 has 16 amino acids. Trimming shortened V by 6 bases and J by 0 bases, and 15 bases separated the two germline ends. CDR3 sequence: CASRRTGTLSYNEQFF. The CDR3 DNA follows: TGTGCCAGCAGGAGAACAGGGACCCTCTCCTACAATGAGCAGTTCTTC.

This clonotype was seen repeatedly, ten times or more. The chain combines TRBV5-1 with TRBJ2-7; D ambiguous. V was cut by 0 bases and J by 4 bases, with 8 bases left in between. Germline values: CDR1 SGHRS, CDR2 YFSETQ. The CDR3 spans 13 residues. The CDR3 here is CASSLEADYEQYF. The CDR3 bases are TGCGCCAGCAGCTTGGAGGCTGATTACGAGCAGTACTTC.

There are a few counts of this clonotype. The chain employs TRBV3-1 and TRBJ2-2; 8 positions match TRBD2. This CDR3 region has 15 residues. Trimming at V came to 4 bases and at J to 6 bases, leaving 7 bases not matched to a gene. CDR1 is LGHDT and CDR2 is YNNKEL in the germline V gene (reference sequence). The CDR3 nucleotides are TGTGCCAGCAGCCCGAGGACTAGCAGGGCCGGGGAGCTGTTTTTT. Amino acid sequence: CASSPRTSRAGELFF.

This clonotype was seen ten or more times. This chain uses TRBV11-3 with TRBJ1-2; D is ambiguous. The CDR3 contains 13 residues. V was trimmed by 4 bases and J by 5 bases, leaving 11 bases between them. Germline CDR1 SGHNT, CDR2 YENEEA. CDR3 loop: CASSSPEGYGYTF. The DNA for the CDR3 is TGTGCCAGCAGCTCCCCCGAGGGTTATGGCTACACCTTC.

This clonotype was seen ten or more times. The chain joins TRBV2 to TRBJ1-1; D is unresolved. CDR3 length: 13 residues. V lost 1 base to trimming and J lost 6 bases, with 9 bases between them. Germline V lookup: CDR1 SNHLY, CDR2 FYNNEI. The CDR3 sequence is CASSEGPSAEAFF. In DNA, the CDR3 is TGTGCCAGCAGTGAAGGACCCTCAGCTGAAGCTTTCTTT.